This T cell receptor beta chain was recovered during a study of cytomegalovirus exposure and HLA in healthy donors. 60 Vbeta and 13 Jbeta primers were used in PCR. Assay used: immunoSEQ multiplex PCR; TCRdb lists only in-frame clones, some missing. Here the sample spans around 150,000 clones, roughly 78% being singletons. General study results and limits: Apart from CMV serostatus, no immune exposure information was available. Per a prior analysis, the majority of TCR beta V segments were productive roughly 90% or roughly 30% of the time.

The germline V gene has CDR1 MDHEN and CDR2 SYDVKM. V dropped 6 bases and J dropped 6 bases, with 15 bases sitting between them. The CDR3 has 14 residues. This clone was found a few times. Its cognate antigen is unknown. The chain joins TRBV28 to TRBJ1-5, with D possibly matching TRBD1 (5 bases). The material sequenced was PBMCs. The origin of this receptor is a man in his forties or fifties in good health and CMV-seropositive. CDR3 nucleotide sequence: TGTGCCAGCAGCCTGGGTGGGAGGGGTCAGCCCCAGCATTTT. It translates to CASSLGGRGQPQHF. Supplemented by reference TRBV28 and TRBJ1-5, the full variable domain reads DVKVTQSSRYLVKRTGEKVFLECVQDMDHENMFWYRQDPGLGLRLIYFSYDVKMKEKGDIPEGYSVSREKKERFSLILESASTNQTSMYLCASSLGGRGQPQHFGDGTRLSIL.